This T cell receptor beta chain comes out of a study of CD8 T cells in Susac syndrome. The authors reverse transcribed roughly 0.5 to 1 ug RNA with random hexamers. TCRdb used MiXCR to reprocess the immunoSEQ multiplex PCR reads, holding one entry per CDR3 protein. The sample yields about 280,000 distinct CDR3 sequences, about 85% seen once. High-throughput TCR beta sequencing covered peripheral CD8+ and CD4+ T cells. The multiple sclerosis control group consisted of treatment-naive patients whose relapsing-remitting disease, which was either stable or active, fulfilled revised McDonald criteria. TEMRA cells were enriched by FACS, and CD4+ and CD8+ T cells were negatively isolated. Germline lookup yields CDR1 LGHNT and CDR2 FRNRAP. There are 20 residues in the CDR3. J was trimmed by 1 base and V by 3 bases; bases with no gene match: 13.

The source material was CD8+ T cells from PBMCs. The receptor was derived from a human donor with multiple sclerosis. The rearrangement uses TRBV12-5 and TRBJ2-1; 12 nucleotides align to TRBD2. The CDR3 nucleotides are TGTGCTAGTGGTTTCGATGGACTAGCGGGATCCCTGGGGTCCTACAATGAGCAGTTCTTC. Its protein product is CASGFDGLAGSLGSYNEQFF.